The clone carrying this T cell receptor beta chain was counted between two and nine times. Methods used by the authors: Scientists estimated how many nucleated cells there were by amplifying reference gene primers. TCRdb's copy holds only in-frame clones and misses some; the assay was immunoSEQ multiplex PCR. V and J calls and clone size are given by that table; D and trimming were obtained from the DNA. The sample holds about 100,000 clones, approximately 91% seen once. This sample stems from a study of blood T cell repertoires in COVID-19. Study in general: Researchers got acute and convalescent COVID-19 samples from the United States, Italy and Spain. Sample material is recorded as cDNA or gDNA derived from T cells, B-cell-depleted T cells, or PBMCs.

The germline V and J ends were trimmed by 0 bases and 6 bases, with 8 bases remaining between them. The CDR3 totals 13 residues. The germline CDR1 and CDR2 sequences are MNHEY and SMNVEV (reference sequence). Specimen: peripheral blood. The chain carries TRBV27 and TRBJ1-1; D ambiguous. The sequence came from a woman in her sixties with acute or convalescent COVID-19. CDR3 sequence: CASSLSDGAEAFF. Written as DNA, the CDR3 is TGTGCCAGCAGTTTATCGGACGGGGCTGAAGCTTTCTTT.